This T cell receptor (beta chain) comes out of a study of OX40 agonist ivuxolimab in advanced cancers. For the study at large: Each dose-escalation patient presented with hepatocellular carcinoma, melanoma, renal cell or head and neck cancer. From roughly 20 to 79 years was the age range, with a mean of around 54 years, and about 78% were male. Eligibility rules accepted prior anti-PD-1, anti-PD-L1 or anti-CTLA-4 therapy, and 35% to 45% had some.

This clone has just a few counts. This CDR3 is 16 amino acids long. With V trimmed by 6 bases and J by 5 bases, 14 bases remained unmatched. Germline V lookup: CDR1 MNHNY, CDR2 SVGAGI (reference sequence). Only in-frame clones appear in the TCRdb table, and some are missing; sequencing was by immunoSEQ multiplex PCR. The sample includes around 67,000 clones, 70% to 90% of them seen just once. The receptor was isolated from an adult with an advanced solid tumor such as melanoma, head and neck, liver or kidney cancer. This chain connects TRBV6-6 to TRBJ2-7, with 9 positions matching TRBD1. Specimen: CD4+ or CD8+ T cells sorted from blood, collected in a trial of the OX40 agonist ivuxolimab. CDR3 sequence reads: CASRPNTGGGKDEQYF. CDR3 coding DNA: TGTGCCAGCAGACCAAATACAGGGGGCGGAAAGGACGAGCAGTACTTC.